Listed below are T cell receptor beta chains from one sample, sequenced in a study of regulatory T cells in long-lasting Graves disease. TCRdb re-called the multiplex PCR reads with MiXCR, one entry per CDR3 protein. The table shows 450,000 or so distinct CDR3 sequences, with 20% to 25% occurring only once. This specimen was peripheral blood mononuclear cells (PBMCs), taken when the disease was refractory, from a patient treated with antithyroid drugs. The receptor set was obtained from a female donor with Graves disease. Both conserved end residues are part of each CDR3. The D gene is left open where the match is weak. A clone size is listed for some rows: how often the clone was seen (once, few, many), or a class if it is expanded.

V,J,size,D,DNA,CDR3
TRBV7-3,TRBJ2-3,few,NA,TGTGCCAGCAGCCCACGGGGGCCAGATACGCAGTATTTT,CASSPRGPDTQYF
TRBV2,TRBJ2-5,many,TRBD2,TGTGCCAGCAGGGGAGGGCGTGGGTTACTCGGGGAGACCCAGTACTTC,CASRGGRGLLGETQYF
TRBV7-3,TRBJ2-7,many,NA,TGTGCCAGCAGCACGGTCGCGGCCTACGAGCAGTACTTC,CASSTVAAYEQYF
TRBV4-2,TRBJ2-1,NA,NA,TGTGCCAGCCAAAAGTCCGAGACAGCTTACAATGAGCAGTTCTTC,CASQKSETAYNEQFF
TRBV7-2,TRBJ2-2,few,NA,TGTGCCAGCAGCTTAGTCGCAAGGGATAGGTCCGGGGAGCTGTTTTTT,CASSLVARDRSGELFF
TRBV3-2,TRBJ2-3,NA,NA,TGTGCCAGCACCCAAGGGGTTTCCAGCACAGATACGCAGTATTTT,CASTQGVSSTDTQYF
TRBV3-1,TRBJ2-5,many,NA,TGTGCCAGCAGCCTCACGGCGGGTCACACTAAAGAGACCCAGTACTTC,CASSLTAGHTKETQYF
TRBV10-3,TRBJ2-7,few,TRBD2,TGTGCCATCAGTAAAGCGGGAGGTGCCTACGAGCAGTACTTC,CAISKAGGAYEQYF
TRBV11-2,TRBJ1-1,few,NA,TGTGCCAGCAGCTTACAAGGGGGAGAGCGGTTTGAAGCTTTCTTT,CASSLQGGERFEAFF
TRBV12-3/TRBV12-4,TRBJ1-3,many,TRBD1,TGTGCCAGCAGCCGGGACAGCTGGGCCCTCTCTGGAAACACCATATATTTT,CASSRDSWALSGNTIYF
TRBV2,TRBJ2-2,many,TRBD1,TGTGCCAGCAGGAGACAGGGGAACACCGGGGAGCTGTTTTTT,CASRRQGNTGELFF
TRBV19,TRBJ1-2,many,NA,TGTGCCAGTAGTTCGGGGGGCAACGTAGCTGGCTACACCTTC,CASSSGGNVAGYTF
TRBV7-9,TRBJ2-2,NA,NA,TGTGTCAGCCCTTACGGGGACTCAAACACCGGGGAGCTGTTTTTT,CVSPYGDSNTGELFF
TRBV24-1,TRBJ2-7,many,NA,TGTGCCACCAGTGATTTGACTAGCCCCTACGAGCAGTACTTC,CATSDLTSPYEQYF
TRBV6-1,TRBJ1-1,few,NA,TGTGCCAGCACCCAGCCCTCGGGAACTCGTGAAGCTTTCTTT,CASTQPSGTREAFF
TRBV7-2,TRBJ2-7,many,NA,TGTGCCAGCAGCTTAGATCCAGGGGATTACGAGCAGTACTTC,CASSLDPGDYEQYF
TRBV7-9,TRBJ1-2,NA,NA,TGTGCCAGCAGCACTATTCCCCTCTCTAGCTACACCTTC,CASSTIPLSSYTF
TRBV28,TRBJ1-1,many,TRBD1,TGTGCCAGCAGTTCGACAGGGTTGAAAACTGAAGCTTTCTTT,CASSSTGLKTEAFF
TRBV12-3/TRBV12-4,TRBJ1-2,many,TRBD1,TGTGCCAGCAGTGCCAGGGGGGCCTATGGCTACACCTTC,CASSARGAYGYTF
TRBV5-6,TRBJ2-7,NA,TRBD1,TGTGCCAGCGGGGCATGGGACAGGCCCTACGAGCAGTACTTC,CASGAWDRPYEQYF
TRBV4-3,TRBJ2-2,NA,NA,TGCGCCAGCAGCCTGGGAGCGGAGAGGAACACCGGGGAGCTGTTTTTT,CASSLGAERNTGELFF
TRBV28,TRBJ1-6,many,NA,TGTGCCAGCAGTATGCGACAGAGCCCGAGTTCACCCCTCCACTTT,CASSMRQSPSSPLHF
TRBV12-3/TRBV12-4,TRBJ1-1,many,TRBD1,TGTGCCAGCAGTTCCGGGACAGGGGGGAGGACTGAAGCTTTCTTT,CASSSGTGGRTEAFF
TRBV28,TRBJ2-6,many,NA,TGTGCCAGCAGTCCTCCCTCTGGGGCCAACGTCCTGACTTTC,CASSPPSGANVLTF
TRBV29-1,TRBJ2-2,NA,TRBD2,TGCAGCGCTTCAGGGTCTAGCGGGGGAAACACCGGGGAGCTGTTTTTT,CSASGSSGGNTGELFF
TRBV7-2,TRBJ2-5,few,NA,TGTGCCAGCAGCCCGAGGTCGGGGGAGACCCAGTACTTC,CASSPRSGETQYF
TRBV30,TRBJ1-1,NA,NA,TGTGTCCTCCGGGGGAACACTGAAGCTTTCTTT,CVLRGNTEAFF
TRBV5-1,TRBJ2-7,many,NA,TGCGCCAGCAGCATGACCGGGGGTGAACGCGAGCAGTACTTC,CASSMTGGEREQYF
TRBV20-1,TRBJ2-1,NA,TRBD2,TGCAGTGCTAGTCTAGCGGGATACAATGAGCAGTTCTTC,CSASLAGYNEQFF
TRBV2,TRBJ1-5,many,NA,TGTGCCAGCAGTGGGGGGGCGGGGCGTAATAATCAGCCCCAGCATTTT,CASSGGAGRNNQPQHF
TRBV20-1,TRBJ2-3,NA,NA,TGCAGTGCCCACCAGATGGGCGGGGTAGGAGATACGCAGTATTTT,CSAHQMGGVGDTQYF
TRBV7-3,TRBJ2-5,many,NA,TGTGCCAGCAGCTTAATGAGGCAGGGGGAGACCCAGTACTTC,CASSLMRQGETQYF
TRBV7-2,TRBJ2-5,many,NA,TGTGCCAGCAGCCCCATCGGCGAGACCCAGTACTTC,CASSPIGETQYF
TRBV6-2/TRBV6-3,TRBJ1-1,NA,NA,TGTGCCAGCAGACCCGGACGGGAGAACACTGAAGCTTTCTTT,CASRPGRENTEAFF
TRBV28,TRBJ2-5,NA,TRBD2,TGTGCCAGCAGCCCACCGGGACTAGGAAGAGAGACCCAGTACTTC,CASSPPGLGRETQYF
TRBV12-3/TRBV12-4,TRBJ1-5,few,NA,TGTGCCAGCAGTTTATACGGGGGTGGTCAGCCCCAGCATTTT,CASSLYGGGQPQHF
TRBV12-3/TRBV12-4,TRBJ1-1,many,TRBD1,TGTGCCAGCAGTTGGCAGGGGGCGGGTAACACTGAAGCTTTCTTT,CASSWQGAGNTEAFF
TRBV6-1,TRBJ2-7,few,NA,TGTGCCAGCACTAAAGGACAGACCTACGAGCAGTACTTC,CASTKGQTYEQYF
TRBV6-5,TRBJ2-7,many,TRBD2,TGTGCCAGCAGTTATCCTAGCGGACTCTCCTACGAGCAGTACTTC,CASSYPSGLSYEQYF
TRBV6-5,TRBJ1-2,many,NA,TGTGCCAGCAGTTCCGGGGGGCTCAACTATGGCTACACCTTC,CASSSGGLNYGYTF
TRBV5-1,TRBJ1-2,NA,NA,TGTGCCAGCAGCTTGGTTCTTTTAGCTCTCCTCTATGGCTACACCTTC,CASSLVLLALLYGYTF
TRBV6-1,TRBJ1-2,NA,NA,TGTGCCAGCAGATTGGCAGTCTCGGGACAAATTTATGGCTACACCTTC,CASRLAVSGQIYGYTF
TRBV9,TRBJ1-2,NA,NA,TGTGCCAGCAGCCTAGAGGAGGGCCCTAACTATGGCTACACCTTC,CASSLEEGPNYGYTF
TRBV6-1,TRBJ2-2,many,NA,TGTGCCAGCAGGGACTTAGACTTGGACACCGGGGAGCTGTTTTTT,CASRDLDLDTGELFF
TRBV20-1,TRBJ2-3,NA,TRBD2,TGCAGTGCAGGACTAGCGGGAGCAGATACGCAGTATTTT,CSAGLAGADTQYF
TRBV29-1,TRBJ2-2,few,TRBD1,TGCAGCGCGACAGGGGGCATCGACACCGGGGAGCTGTTTTTT,CSATGGIDTGELFF
TRBV5-1,TRBJ1-3,NA,NA,TGCGCCAGCAGCTACAACCGGGACTCTGGAAACACCATATATTTT,CASSYNRDSGNTIYF
TRBV10-3,TRBJ2-5,many,NA,TGTGCCATCAGTGAGTTGATTTACGAGACCCAGTACTTC,CAISELIYETQYF